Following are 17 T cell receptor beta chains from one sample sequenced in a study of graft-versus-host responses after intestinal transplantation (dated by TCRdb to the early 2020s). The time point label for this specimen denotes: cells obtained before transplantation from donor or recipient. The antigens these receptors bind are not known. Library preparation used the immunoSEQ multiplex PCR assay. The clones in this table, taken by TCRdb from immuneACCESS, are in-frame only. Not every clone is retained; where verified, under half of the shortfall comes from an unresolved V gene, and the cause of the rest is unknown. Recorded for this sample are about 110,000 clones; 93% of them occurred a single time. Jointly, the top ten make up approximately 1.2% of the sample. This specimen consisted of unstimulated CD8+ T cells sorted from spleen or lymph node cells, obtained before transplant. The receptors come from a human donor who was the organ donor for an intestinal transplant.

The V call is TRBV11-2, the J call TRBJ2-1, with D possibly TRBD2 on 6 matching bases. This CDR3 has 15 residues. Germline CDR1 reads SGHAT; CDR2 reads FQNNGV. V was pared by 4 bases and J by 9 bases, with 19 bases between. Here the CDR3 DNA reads TGTGCCAGCAGCTCCCGACTAGTAGTCCGGCCTGAGCAGTTCTTC. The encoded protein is CASSSRLVVRPEQFF.

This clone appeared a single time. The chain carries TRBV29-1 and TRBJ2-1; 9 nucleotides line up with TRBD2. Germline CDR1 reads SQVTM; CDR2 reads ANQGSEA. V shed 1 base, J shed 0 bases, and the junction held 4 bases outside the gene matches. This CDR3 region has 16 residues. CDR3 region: CSVEGDSGGSYNEQFF. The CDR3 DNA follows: TGCAGCGTTGAAGGGGATAGCGGGGGCTCCTACAATGAGCAGTTCTTC.

The CDR3 bases are TGTGCCAGCACAGCGACAGGGAGCACAGATACGCAGTATTTT. Translating gives CASTATGSTDTQYF. The chain employs TRBV7-2 and TRBJ2-3; 7 bases line up with TRBD1. The V and J ends lost 7 bases and 0 bases, in that order; junction bases with no gene match: 4. Germline CDR1 and CDR2: SGHTA and FQGNSA. The CDR3 is made up of 14 amino acids.

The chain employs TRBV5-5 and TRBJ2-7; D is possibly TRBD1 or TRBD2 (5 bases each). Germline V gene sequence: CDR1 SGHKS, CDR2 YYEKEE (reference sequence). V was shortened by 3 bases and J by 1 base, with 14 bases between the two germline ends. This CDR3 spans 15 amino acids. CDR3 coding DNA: TGTGCCAGCAGCTCCGCCTTGTGGGGGTCCTACGAGCAGTACTTC. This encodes CASSSALWGSYEQYF.

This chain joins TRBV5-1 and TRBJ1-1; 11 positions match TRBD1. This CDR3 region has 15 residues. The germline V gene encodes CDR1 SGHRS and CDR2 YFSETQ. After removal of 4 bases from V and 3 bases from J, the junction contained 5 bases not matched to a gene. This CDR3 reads CASSPRDRGDTEAFF. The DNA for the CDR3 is TGCGCCAGCAGCCCCCGGGACAGGGGGGACACTGAAGCTTTCTTT.

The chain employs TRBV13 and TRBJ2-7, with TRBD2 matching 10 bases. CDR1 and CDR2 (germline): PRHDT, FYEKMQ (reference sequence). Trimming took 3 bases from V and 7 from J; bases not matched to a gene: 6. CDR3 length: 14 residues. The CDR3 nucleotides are TGTGCCAGCAGCTTTACTAGCGGGACGGGGGAGCAGTACTTC. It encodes CASSFTSGTGEQYF.

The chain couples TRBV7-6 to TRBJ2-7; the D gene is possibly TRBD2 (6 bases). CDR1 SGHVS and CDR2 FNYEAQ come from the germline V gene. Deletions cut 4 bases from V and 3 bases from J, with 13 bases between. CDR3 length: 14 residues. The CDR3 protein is CASSYRDSSYEQYF. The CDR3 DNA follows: TGTGCCAGCAGCTACCGGGACTCGAGCTACGAGCAGTACTTC. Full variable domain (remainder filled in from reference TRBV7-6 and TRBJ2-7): GAGVSQSPRYKVTKRGQDVALRCDPISGHVSLYWYRQALGQGPEFLTYFNYEAQQDKSGLPNDRFSAERPEGSISTLTIQRTEQRDSAMYRCASSYRDSSYEQYFGPGTRLTVT.

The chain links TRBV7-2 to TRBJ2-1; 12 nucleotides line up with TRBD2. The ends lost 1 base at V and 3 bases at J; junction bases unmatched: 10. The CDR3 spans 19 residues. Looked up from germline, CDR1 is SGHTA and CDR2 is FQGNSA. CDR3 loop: CASSLVKGPSGRGYNEQFF. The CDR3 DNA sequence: TGTGCCAGCAGCTTAGTGAAGGGGCCTAGCGGGAGGGGCTACAATGAGCAGTTCTTC.

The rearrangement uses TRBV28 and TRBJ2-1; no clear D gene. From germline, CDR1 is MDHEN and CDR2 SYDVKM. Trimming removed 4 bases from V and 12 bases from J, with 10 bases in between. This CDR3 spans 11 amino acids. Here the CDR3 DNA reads TGTGCCAGCAGTTCTGGTACAGTGCAGTTCTTC. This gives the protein CASSSGTVQFF.

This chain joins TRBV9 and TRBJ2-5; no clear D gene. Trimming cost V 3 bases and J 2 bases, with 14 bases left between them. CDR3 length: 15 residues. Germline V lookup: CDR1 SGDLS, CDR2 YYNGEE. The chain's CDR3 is CASSGLGRSQETQYF. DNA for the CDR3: TGTGCCAGCAGCGGATTAGGACGATCGCAAGAGACCCAGTACTTC.

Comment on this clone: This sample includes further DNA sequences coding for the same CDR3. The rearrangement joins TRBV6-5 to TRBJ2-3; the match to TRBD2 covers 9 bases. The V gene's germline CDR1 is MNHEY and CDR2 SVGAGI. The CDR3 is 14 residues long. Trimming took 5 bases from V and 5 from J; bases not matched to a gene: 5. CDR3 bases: TGTGCCAGCAGTGAGTGGACTAGCGTAGATACGCAGTATTTT. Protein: CASSEWTSVDTQYF.

This chain's CDR3 is CASSPLPNTEAFF. The CDR3, as DNA: TGTGCCAGCAGTCCCCTACCTAACACTGAAGCTTTCTTT. This sequence joins TRBV6-5 and TRBJ1-1; D remains ambiguous. Germline assignment: CDR1 MNHEY and CDR2 SVGAGI. The length of the CDR3 is 13 residues. The V end was cut by 5 bases, the J end by 2 bases, with 9 bases between.

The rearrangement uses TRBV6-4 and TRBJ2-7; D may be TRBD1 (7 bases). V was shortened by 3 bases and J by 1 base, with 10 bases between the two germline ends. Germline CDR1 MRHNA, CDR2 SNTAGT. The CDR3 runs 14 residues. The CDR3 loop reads CASSEEGASYEQYF. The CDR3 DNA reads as TGTGCCAGCAGTGAGGAGGGGGCTTCCTACGAGCAGTACTTC.

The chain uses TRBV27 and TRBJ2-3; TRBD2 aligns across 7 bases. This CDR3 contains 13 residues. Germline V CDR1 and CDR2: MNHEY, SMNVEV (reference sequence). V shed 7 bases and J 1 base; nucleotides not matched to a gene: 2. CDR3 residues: CASIAGGTDTQYF. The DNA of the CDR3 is TGTGCCAGCATTGCGGGAGGCACAGATACGCAGTATTTT.

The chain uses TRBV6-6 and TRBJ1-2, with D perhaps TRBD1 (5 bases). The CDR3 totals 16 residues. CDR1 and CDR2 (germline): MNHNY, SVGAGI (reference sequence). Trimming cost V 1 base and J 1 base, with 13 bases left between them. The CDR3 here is CASSYFVIGGNYGYTF. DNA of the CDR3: TGTGCCAGCAGTTACTTCGTCATTGGGGGTAACTATGGCTACACCTTC.

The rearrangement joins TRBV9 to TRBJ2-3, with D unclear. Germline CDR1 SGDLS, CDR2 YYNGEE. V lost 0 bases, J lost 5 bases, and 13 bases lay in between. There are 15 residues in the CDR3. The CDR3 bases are TGTGCCAGCAGCGTAGTTGGTCTAACGGGAGATACGCAGTATTTT. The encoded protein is CASSVVGLTGDTQYF. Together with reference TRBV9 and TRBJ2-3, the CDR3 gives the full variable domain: DSGVTQTPKHLITATGQRVTLRCSPRSGDLSVYWYQQSLDQGLQFLIQYYNGEERAKGNILERFSAQQFPDLHSELNLSSLELGDSALYFCASSVVGLTGDTQYFGPGTRLTVL.

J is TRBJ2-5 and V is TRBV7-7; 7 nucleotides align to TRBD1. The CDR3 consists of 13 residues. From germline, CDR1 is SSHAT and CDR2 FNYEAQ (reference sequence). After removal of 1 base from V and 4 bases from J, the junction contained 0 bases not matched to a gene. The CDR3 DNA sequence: TGTGCCAGCAGCTTAGGACAGGGAGAGACCCAGTACTTC. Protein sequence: CASSLGQGETQYF. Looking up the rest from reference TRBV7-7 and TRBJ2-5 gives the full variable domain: GAGVSQSPRYKVTKRGQDVTLRCDPISSHATLYWYQQALGQGPEFLTYFNYEAQPDKSGLPSDRFSAERPEGSISTLTIQRTEQRDSAMYRCASSLGQGETQYFGPGTRLLVL.